These T cell receptor beta chains were read from a single sample in a study of T-cell reconstitution after alpha-beta-depleted transplantation in children. TCRdb fed the PCR reads into MiXCR, producing one record per CDR3 protein. The top ten hold 14% of the sample, which has around 490,000 distinct CDR3 sequences, roughly an eighth seen once. This sample comprised PBMCs, mostly from graft donor cells, obtained 180 days after TCRalphabeta/CD19-depleted stem cell transplant. The source of these receptors is a female patient aged 2 to 10 who had a stem cell transplant for aplastic anemia, so the T cells may come from the graft donor. The CDR3 runs from the conserved cysteine through the conserved F or W. The D gene is left open where the match is weak. Size is omitted from some rows. Given values are once, few, many or a class for expanded clones.

15,-,TRBJ2-1,few,TRBV27,TGTGCCAGCAGTCCCCGACCGGTACAGGTCAATGAGCAGTTCTTC,CASSPRPVQVNEQFF
18,TRBD1,TRBJ1-4,few,TRBV3-1,TGTGCCAGCAGCCGATCCGGGACAGACCTAACAACTAATGAAAAACTGTTTTTT,CASSRSGTDLTTNEKLFF
12,-,TRBJ2-1,many,TRBV20-1,TGCAGTGCTCTCAATCCCTACAATGAGCAGTTCTTC,CSALNPYNEQFF
12,-,TRBJ2-1,few,TRBV12-3/TRBV12-4,TGTGCCAGCAGTACTGATGTGAATGAGCAGTTCTTC,CASSTDVNEQFF
16,TRBD2,TRBJ2-5,-,TRBV28,TGTGCCAGCGGCCTAGCGGGATCAGGGGACCAAGAGACCCAGTACTTC,CASGLAGSGDQETQYF
16,TRBD2,TRBJ2-5,-,TRBV7-2,TGTGCCAGCAGCTTAGAAGCTCTAGCGGGAGCGGAGACCCAGTACTTC,CASSLEALAGAETQYF
16,-,TRBJ1-5,many,TRBV4-2,TGTGCCAGCAGCCAAGATTCGTGGGACTCCGGTTGGCCCCAGCATTTT,CASSQDSWDSGWPQHF
11,-,TRBJ1-2,few,TRBV28,TGTGCCTGCGGGGGGGGGTATGGCTACACCTTC,CACGGGYGYTF
14,-,TRBJ1-4,-,TRBV6-1,TGTGCCAGCAGACGAACCGGGACCGGTGAAAAACTGTTTTTT,CASRRTGTGEKLFF
19,TRBD1,TRBJ1-5,few,TRBV6-1,TGTGCCAGCAGTGTTCTGCCCGGGACAGGGGGGAATAGCAATCAGCCCCAGCATTTT,CASSVLPGTGGNSNQPQHF
13,TRBD1,TRBJ2-2,few,TRBV29-1,TGCAGCTCCAGGACAGGGACCACCGGGGAGCTGTTTTTT,CSSRTGTTGELFF
14,-,TRBJ2-6,-,TRBV19,TGTGCCAGTAGTAGACCGACTGGGGCCAACGTCCTGACTTTC,CASSRPTGANVLTF
13,-,TRBJ2-6,many,TRBV3-1,TGTGCCAGCAGCCAAGCCGGCTGGGGCGTCCTGACTTTC,CASSQAGWGVLTF
14,-,TRBJ1-5,few,TRBV4-1,TGCGCCAGCAGCCAAAGCTCCAAGGACGGACCCGAACGTTTT,CASSQSSKDGPERF
17,-,TRBJ2-1,-,TRBV6-2/TRBV6-3,TGTGCCAGCAGTTCCCCAGATAAGCGGCTGTTGTTGGGTGAGCAGTTCTTC,CASSSPDKRLLLGEQFF
15,-,TRBJ2-2,-,TRBV24-1,TGTGCCACCAGTGAAGAGGGGTTGTACACCGGGGAGCTGTTTTTT,CATSEEGLYTGELFF
16,-,TRBJ2-6,-,TRBV6-2/TRBV6-3,TGTGCCAGCAGTACGACAGCCGCATCTGGGGCCAACGTCCTGACTTTC,CASSTTAASGANVLTF
14,-,TRBJ2-7,many,TRBV28,TGTGCCAGCACCCGTTCAAGAGGGGACGGCGAGCAGTACTTC,CASTRSRGDGEQYF
18,-,TRBJ2-4,-,TRBV4-3,TGCGCCAGCAGCCAAGACACAGGGACTATGAGGTCCAAAAACATTCAGTACTTC,CASSQDTGTMRSKNIQYF
16,-,TRBJ1-1,-,TRBV10-3,TGTGCCATCAGTGAGTCCCCGGGACTTTCGGACACTGAAGCTTTCTTT,CAISESPGLSDTEAFF
14,TRBD2,TRBJ2-1,many,TRBV24-1,TGTGCCACCAGTGCACAGCGGGAGGTCAATGAGCAGTTCTTC,CATSAQREVNEQFF
14,-,TRBJ2-5,few,TRBV30,TGTGCCTGGAGTGAGGGTAGCGGACAAGAGACCCAGTACTTC,CAWSEGSGQETQYF
15,-,TRBJ1-1,-,TRBV20-1,TGCAGTGGCCAATCCCGGGACGGCGCGAACACTGAAGCTTTCTTT,CSGQSRDGANTEAFF
16,-,TRBJ2-1,few,TRBV7-2,TGTGCCAGCAGCTCCCCCAGGGGAGGGCCTGACAATGAGCAGTTCTTC,CASSSPRGGPDNEQFF
15,-,TRBJ1-2,few,TRBV28,TGTGCCAGCAGTTTAAGCTCTGGCAGGGACTATGGCTACACCTTC,CASSLSSGRDYGYTF
13,-,TRBJ1-2,-,TRBV29-1,TGCAGCGTTGGAGACAGGCGTAACTATGGCTACACCTTC,CSVGDRRNYGYTF
13,-,TRBJ1-2,few,TRBV28,TGTGCCAGCAGTTTTCTATCCCTAGGTGGCTACACCTTC,CASSFLSLGGYTF
12,-,TRBJ2-7,many,TRBV20-1,TGCAGTGCTAGCGGGACGCATTACGAGCAGTACTTC,CSASGTHYEQYF
16,-,TRBJ2-2,few,TRBV11-3,TGTGCCAGCAGCTTAGTGGGGGACACCCTCACAGGGGAGCTGTTTTTT,CASSLVGDTLTGELFF
15,-,TRBJ1-1,few,TRBV7-9,TGTGCCAGCAGCCCGGGCCCTGACGGTGCTAATGAAGCTTTCTTT,CASSPGPDGANEAFF
16,TRBD2,TRBJ2-7,-,TRBV7-2,TGTGCCAGCAGCTCAAGGACTAGCAAGGGTCTCTACGAGCAGTACTTC,CASSSRTSKGLYEQYF
14,-,TRBJ2-2,-,TRBV4-1,TGCGCCAGCAGCCAAGCTCTTTTCACCGGGGAGCTGTTTTTT,CASSQALFTGELFF
13,-,TRBJ1-2,many,TRBV19,TGTGCCAGTAGTATCAGGAGTCGTCATGGCTACACCTTC,CASSIRSRHGYTF
14,-,TRBJ2-5,many,TRBV5-1,TGCGCCAGCAGCGTTAGGAGGGCAGCAGAGACCCAGTACTTC,CASSVRRAAETQYF
17,TRBD2,TRBJ2-2,few,TRBV20-1,TGCAGTGCTAGACTAGCGGGAGGAACCACGAACACCGGGGAGCTGTTTTTT,CSARLAGGTTNTGELFF
16,-,TRBJ2-3,-,TRBV7-9,TGTGCCAGCACCCCACCAGATGCGGGAACCACAGATACGCAGTATTTT,CASTPPDAGTTDTQYF
15,TRBD2,TRBJ2-1,many,TRBV12-3/TRBV12-4,TGTGCCAGCAGTAAGGGACTAGCGGGATACAATGAGCAGTTCTTC,CASSKGLAGYNEQFF
14,TRBD1,TRBJ1-2,-,TRBV5-1,TGCGCCAGCAGCTGGGACAGTAGTAACTATGGCTACACCTTC,CASSWDSSNYGYTF
16,TRBD1,TRBJ1-1,many,TRBV29-1,TGCAGCGTTGAAGCCGGACAGGGGATCTCTATCACTGAAGCTTTCTTT,CSVEAGQGISITEAFF
16,TRBD2,TRBJ2-2,-,TRBV28,TGTGCCATCCGGCGACTAGCGGGCAGGAACACCGGGGAGCTGTTTTTT,CAIRRLAGRNTGELFF
15,-,TRBJ1-1,few,TRBV4-3,TGCGCCAGCAGCCAGGGGGTCAGGTTGAACACTGAAGCTTTCTTT,CASSQGVRLNTEAFF
15,TRBD2,TRBJ2-2,few,TRBV20-1,TGCAGTGCTAGAGATATTAGCGGGAGGGTGGGGGAGCTGTTTTTT,CSARDISGRVGELFF
17,-,TRBJ2-3,-,TRBV19,TGTGCCAGTAGTAAGTCTCCCTATCACAAGGGGGCAGATACGCAGTATTTT,CASSKSPYHKGADTQYF
14,-,TRBJ1-1,-,TRBV2,TGTGCCAGAGGAACGGGACCTATGAACACTGAAGCTTTCTTT,CARGTGPMNTEAFF
13,TRBD1,TRBJ2-2,many,TRBV29-1,TGCAGCGTTGGGACAGGGGGCACCGGGGAGCTGTTTTTT,CSVGTGGTGELFF
20,-,TRBJ2-4,-,TRBV7-8,TGTGCCAGCAGCTTAGGGGGCTTTGGGGGGGCGTTTCCAGCCAAAAACATTCAGTACTTC,CASSLGGFGGAFPAKNIQYF
16,TRBD2,TRBJ2-7,few,TRBV28,TGTGCCAGCACGGGGATGGGGCTAGCGGGCTCCTACGAGCAGTACTTC,CASTGMGLAGSYEQYF
16,TRBD2,TRBJ2-2,few,TRBV28,TGTGCCAGCAGTCCAACCACTAGCGGGAAGACCGGGGAGCTGTTTTTT,CASSPTTSGKTGELFF
13,TRBD1,TRBJ2-3,few,TRBV5-5,TGTGCCACTACAGGGGGCGTCTCAGATACGCAGTATTTT,CATTGGVSDTQYF
14,-,TRBJ2-5,-,TRBV5-1,TGCGCCAGCAGCTTGGGAGGGGTCAGGGAGACCCAGTACTTC,CASSLGGVRETQYF
17,TRBD2,TRBJ2-3,-,TRBV18,TGTGCCAGCTCACCCCTCTTAGCTAGCGGGAGAACAGATACGCAGTATTTT,CASSPLLASGRTDTQYF
15,TRBD2,TRBJ2-7,-,TRBV5-1,TGCGCCAGCAGCCGGCCCATGCGGGAGAGAGGCGAGCAGTACTTC,CASSRPMRERGEQYF
16,TRBD2,TRBJ2-1,-,TRBV15,TGTGCCACCAGCAGAGTACTAGCGATCCAACACAATGAGCAGTTCTTC,CATSRVLAIQHNEQFF
18,-,TRBJ2-1,-,TRBV7-3,TGTGCCAGCAGCCCTAGGGTCCCTCCCACAGGTGTCTACAATGAGCAGTTCTTC,CASSPRVPPTGVYNEQFF
17,TRBD2,TRBJ2-1,few,TRBV20-1,TGCAGTGCTAGAGATTTGCAGGGACTAGCGGGTCTCAGTGAGCAGTTCTTC,CSARDLQGLAGLSEQFF
17,TRBD2,TRBJ2-3,-,TRBV9,TGTGCCAGCAGCGTCAACCTACTAGCGGGAGGCACAGATACGCAGTATTTT,CASSVNLLAGGTDTQYF
12,-,TRBJ2-5,few,TRBV12-3/TRBV12-4,TGTGCCAGCAGCCTCGGAGGGGGGACCCAGTACTTC,CASSLGGGTQYF
18,TRBD1,TRBJ1-6,few,TRBV28,TGTGCCAGCAGTAACGGACAGGGCCTGAGCTCCTATAATTCACCCCTCCACTTT,CASSNGQGLSSYNSPLHF
13,-,TRBJ2-3,-,TRBV5-1,TGCGCCAGCAGGGGACTGAACACAGATACGCAGTATTTT,CASRGLNTDTQYF
14,TRBD1,TRBJ2-5,-,TRBV7-2,TGTGCCAGCAGCGTATGGGACAGACAAGAGACCCAGTACTTC,CASSVWDRQETQYF